The TCR beta chain described here comes from a study of T cells after yellow fever vaccination. The sample holds many counts of this clonotype. The target antigen is unknown. V shed 0 bases, J shed 8 bases, and the junction held 7 bases outside the gene matches. Germline V gives CDR1 MNHEY, CDR2 SVGAGI. The CDR3 contains 15 residues. Study-level points and caveats: Abundant contaminating clonotypes from the bulk population could appear in FACS-sorted repertoires. The secondary T-cell response peaked on day 5, not day 15, but was weaker.

A single record per CDR3 protein comes from TCRdb applying MiXCR to the 5' RACE reads. The sample holds about 160,000 distinct CDR3 sequences, approximately 6.7% seen once. The receptor's source is a man aged 18 to 29 who received the YFV17D yellow fever vaccine. The V gene is TRBV6-5, the J gene TRBJ2-1; 7 nucleotides match TRBD1. Sequencing used CD4+ T cells sorted from PBMCs, obtained 5 days after the first yellow fever vaccination. Here the CDR3 DNA reads TGTGCCAGCAGTTACTCTGAGACAGGGTCCTATGAGCAGTTCTTC. This gives the protein CASSYSETGSYEQFF.